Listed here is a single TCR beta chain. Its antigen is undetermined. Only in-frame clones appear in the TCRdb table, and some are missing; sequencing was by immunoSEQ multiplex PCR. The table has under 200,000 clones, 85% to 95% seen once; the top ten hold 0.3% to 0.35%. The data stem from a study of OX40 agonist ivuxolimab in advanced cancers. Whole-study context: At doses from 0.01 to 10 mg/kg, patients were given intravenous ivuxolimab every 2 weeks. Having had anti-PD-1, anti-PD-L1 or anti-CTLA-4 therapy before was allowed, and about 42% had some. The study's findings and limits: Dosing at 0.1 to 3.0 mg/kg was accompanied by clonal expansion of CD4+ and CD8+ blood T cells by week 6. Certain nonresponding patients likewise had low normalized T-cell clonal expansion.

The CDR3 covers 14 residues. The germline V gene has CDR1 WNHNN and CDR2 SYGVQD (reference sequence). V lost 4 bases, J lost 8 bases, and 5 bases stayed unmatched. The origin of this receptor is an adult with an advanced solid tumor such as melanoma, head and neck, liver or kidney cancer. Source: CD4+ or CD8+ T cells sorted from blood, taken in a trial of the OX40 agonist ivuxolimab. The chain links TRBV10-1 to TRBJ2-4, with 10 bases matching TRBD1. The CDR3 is CASSVGQGRDIQYF. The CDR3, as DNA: TGCGCCAGCAGTGTGGGACAGGGGAGGGACATTCAGTACTTC.